Shown below are 24 T cell receptor beta chains from a single sample sequenced in a study of CD8 T cells in ankylosing spondylitis. One entry per CDR3 protein results from TCRdb running MiXCR on the 5' RACE reads. Of some 130,000 distinct CDR3 sequences in the sample, about 13% are singletons; the top ten hold approximately 3%. Specimen: blood, either unsorted or a sorted T cell fraction (not recorded which). All receptors come from a female donor with ankylosing spondylitis or in good health (not recorded which).

The chain links TRBV3-1 to TRBJ2-5; TRBD1 aligns across 9 bases. The length of the CDR3 is 15 residues. Germline V lookup: CDR1 LGHDT, CDR2 YNNKEL (reference sequence). J lost 1 base, V lost 8 bases, and 8 bases had no gene match. The CDR3 region is CASRLQTGGQETQYF. CDR3 sequence (DNA): TGTGCCAGCCGACTCCAGACAGGGGGCCAAGAGACCCAGTACTTC.

The rearrangement joins TRBV19 to TRBJ1-1, with D uncertain. Trimming left V 5 bases short and J 6 bases short, with 16 bases between. The length of the CDR3 is 14 residues. CDR1 and CDR2 from the germline V gene are LNHDA and SQIVND (reference sequence). The CDR3 loop reads CASSPRPRRPEAFF. The CDR3 bases are TGTGCCAGTAGTCCAAGGCCTCGGAGGCCTGAAGCTTTCTTT.

This clonotype was counted at least ten times. V gene TRBV11-3 combines with J gene TRBJ2-1; D uncertain. Germline V CDR1 and CDR2: SGHNT, YENEEA. V gave up 1 base and J gave up 3 bases, with 4 bases separating them. The CDR3 runs 13 residues. CDR3 sequence reads: CASSLASYNEQFF. The CDR3 bases are TGTGCCAGCAGCTTAGCTAGCTACAATGAGCAGTTCTTC.

This chain joins TRBV5-1 and TRBJ1-5, with D possibly matching TRBD1 (6 bases). V was trimmed by 0 bases and J by 4 bases, leaving 11 bases between them. CDR3 size: 15 residues. In germline, CDR1 is SGHRS, CDR2 YFSETQ. In DNA, the CDR3 is TGCGCCAGCAGCTTGGCCCCGGACAGTAATCAGCCCCAGCATTTT. It encodes CASSLAPDSNQPQHF.

The chain has TRBV18 and TRBJ2-3; no reliable D call. V was shortened by 6 bases and J by 3 bases, with 10 bases between the two germline ends. Germline CDR1 and CDR2: KGHSH and LQKENI. The CDR3 is 13 amino acids. The CDR3 DNA sequence: TGTGCCAGCTCTAGTGCAGTGACAGATACGCAGTATTTT. It translates to CASSSAVTDTQYF.

In its sample, this clonotype was seen many times. The chain uses TRBV10-3 and TRBJ1-2; D might be TRBD1 (6 bases). The CDR3 sequence is 13 residues long. Germline CDR1 is ENHRY and CDR2 is SYGVKD. V shed 1 base and J shed 7 bases, with 10 bases lying between them. The CDR3 reads CAISEFRDTGYTF. The CDR3 bases are TGTGCCATCAGTGAGTTCCGGGACACTGGCTACACCTTC.

About this clonotype itself: A clone one base away is much larger, so this may be a read error. The chain is built from TRBV20-1 and TRBJ2-6; the D is unclear. This CDR3 has 13 amino acids. The V end lost 5 bases, the J end lost 2 bases, and 7 bases lay between the germline ends. Germline V gives CDR1 DFQATT, CDR2 SNEGSKA (reference sequence). CDR3 DNA: TGCAGTGCTGGGGAAGCTGGGGCCAACGTCCTGACTTTC. This encodes CSAGEAGANVLTF.

This sequence joins TRBV20-1 and TRBJ2-5, with D unclear. The CDR3 is 11 amino acids. V was pared by 3 bases and J by 3 bases, with 5 bases between. Germline values: CDR1 DFQATT, CDR2 SNEGSKA (reference sequence). CDR3 coding DNA: TGCAGTGCTAGGAGCGAAGAGACCCAGTACTTC. It is translated as CSARSEETQYF.

The V call is TRBV28, the J call TRBJ2-7; 9 nucleotides align to TRBD1. The V and J ends lost 5 bases and 5 bases, in that order; junction bases with no gene match: 7. Germline V gene data show CDR1 as MDHEN and CDR2 as SYDVKM. The CDR3 is 14 residues long. The CDR3 protein is CASSPLGDRDEQYF. In nucleotides, the CDR3 is TGTGCCAGCAGTCCTCTCGGGGACAGGGACGAGCAGTACTTC. Looking up the rest from reference TRBV28 and TRBJ2-7 gives the full variable domain: DVKVTQSSRYLVKRTGEKVFLECVQDMDHENMFWYRQDPGLGLRLIYFSYDVKMKEKGDIPEGYSVSREKKERFSLILESASTNQTSMYLCASSPLGDRDEQYFGPGTRLTVT.

The gene calls are TRBV6-5 and TRBJ1-6; 10 bases align to TRBD1. CDR1 is MNHEY and CDR2 is SVGAGI in the germline V gene. The junction had 12 bases not matched to a gene; V was cut back by 2 bases and J by 8 bases. The CDR3 covers 18 residues. DNA of the CDR3: TGTGCCAGCAGTTACCGGGACAGGGGTCCCCCTGGGGATTCACCCCTCCACTTT. Translation: CASSYRDRGPPGDSPLHF.

This clonotype has more than one count but fewer than ten. This chain links TRBV5-1 with TRBJ1-2; a possible D gene is TRBD1 (6 bases). V was cut by 5 bases and J by 3 bases, with 11 bases left in between. Germline V gives CDR1 SGHRS, CDR2 YFSETQ. There are 13 residues in the CDR3. The chain's CDR3 is CASREDSHYGYTF. The CDR3 DNA is TGCGCCAGCAGGGAGGACAGTCACTATGGCTACACCTTC.

The chain couples TRBV19 to TRBJ2-7; 8 bases are a match to TRBD2. The CDR3 contains 14 residues. With 1 base clipped from V and 3 bases from J, the junction kept 2 bases outside the gene matches. The V gene's germline CDR1 is LNHDA and CDR2 SQIVND (reference sequence). CDR3 loop: CASSIAGGNYEQYF. The CDR3 nucleotides read TGTGCCAGTAGTATAGCGGGGGGGAACTACGAGCAGTACTTC.

The chain links TRBV24-1 to TRBJ2-5; 8 nucleotides line up with TRBD1. V was clipped by 3 bases and J by 7 bases; unmatched bases: 9. The CDR3 is 15 residues long. Germline V gene lookup returns CDR1 KGHDR and CDR2 SFDVKD. The CDR3 DNA follows: TGTGCCACCAGTGATGCCGGGACAGGCTCGGGGACCCAGTACTTC. It codes for CATSDAGTGSGTQYF.

This clonotype turned up a few times. The chain has TRBV30 and TRBJ1-1; D is perhaps TRBD1 (6 bases). This CDR3 region has 13 residues. V was shortened by 6 bases and J by 3 bases, with 14 bases between the two germline ends. Germline V CDR1 and CDR2: GTSNPN, SVGIG (reference sequence). The CDR3 bases are TGTGCCTGTACTAAAGGGGGTGACACTGAAGCTTTCTTT. Translated, it gives CACTKGGDTEAFF.

This clonotype occurred a few times. The V call is TRBV5-6, the J call TRBJ2-7; no definite D call. With 1 base removed from V and 3 bases from J, the gap between germline ends came to 8 bases. The CDR3 has 13 amino acids. Germline CDR1 SGHDT, CDR2 YYEEEE. DNA of the CDR3: TGTGCCAGCAGCTTGCGTCAGGACTACGAGCAGTACTTC. Translation: CASSLRQDYEQYF.

The chain carries TRBV9 and TRBJ2-1, with D possibly being TRBD2 (5 bases). Germline CDR1 reads SGDLS; CDR2 reads YYNGEE. Trimming left V 7 bases short and J 7 bases short, with 18 bases between. This CDR3 has 14 amino acids. The CDR3 nucleotides are TGTGCCAGCGGGAATAGCGTTTACGAAAATGAGCAGTTCTTC. It translates to CASGNSVYENEQFF.

This chain uses TRBV2 with TRBJ2-4, with D possibly TRBD1 on 5 matching bases. Germline assignment: CDR1 SNHLY and CDR2 FYNNEI. The V end was cut by 7 bases, the J end by 6 bases, with 10 bases between. This CDR3 spans 12 amino acids. This CDR3 reads CASTNQGNIQYF. The CDR3 DNA follows: TGTGCCAGCACGAACCAGGGAAACATTCAGTACTTC.

About this clonotype itself: One junction end disagrees with the germline gene, perhaps due to a read error. The CDR3 sequence is CYPRDSSYEQYF. Here the CDR3 DNA reads TGTTATCCCCGGGACTCCTCCTACGAGCAGTACTTC. The chain carries TRBV29-1 and TRBJ2-7; TRBD2 is a possible D gene (6 bases). The CDR3 runs to 12 residues. Germline V gene data show CDR1 as SQVTM and CDR2 as ANQGSEA.

Only one count was recorded for this clonotype. This chain connects TRBV19 to TRBJ2-7, with D tentatively TRBD1 or TRBD2 (5 bases each). Germline lookup yields CDR1 LNHDA and CDR2 SQIVND (reference sequence). Trimming took off 5 bases at V and 6 bases at J, with 14 bases between the two ends. This CDR3 comprises 13 residues. The CDR3 here is CASSAEGLGEQYF. The CDR3 DNA follows: TGTGCCAGTAGTGCAGAGGGGTTAGGCGAGCAGTACTTC.

In the case of this clonotype: Compared with germline, one end of the junction differs, possibly owing to a read error. The CDR3 region has the DNA TGTGCCAGCAGCTGGGGACTAGCCAAAAACAGTCAGTACTTC. Translation gives CASSWGLAKNSQYF. The chain is built from TRBV5-5 and TRBJ2-4, with 9 nucleotides matching TRBD2. Germline V lookup: CDR1 SGHKS, CDR2 YYEKEE (reference sequence). This CDR3 comprises 14 residues.

The genes are TRBV7-2 and TRBJ2-7, with 8 bases lining up with TRBD2. The J segment lost 0 bases and the V segment lost 5 bases, leaving 3 bases of the junction unmatched. The CDR3 spans 14 residues. CDR1 SGHTA and CDR2 FQGNSA come from the germline V gene. The CDR3 DNA reads as TGTGCCAGCAGCCTAGGGACTAGCTCCTACGAGCAGTACTTC. Translated: CASSLGTSSYEQYF.

This clonotype appeared a few times. The CDR3 here is CAISEFLAGYQETQYF. DNA for the CDR3: TGTGCCATCAGTGAGTTTCTAGCGGGGTACCAAGAGACCCAGTACTTC. The chain carries TRBV10-3 and TRBJ2-5; 9 bases fit TRBD2. The CDR3 runs 16 residues. V shed 1 base and J 0 bases; nucleotides not matched to a gene: 3. CDR1 and CDR2 from the germline V gene are ENHRY and SYGVKD.

This clonotype was counted ten times or more. The chain carries TRBV9 and TRBJ2-7; 9 nucleotides match TRBD1. Trimming at V came to 3 bases and at J to 9 bases, leaving 10 bases not matched to a gene. The CDR3 totals 14 residues. Germline V lookup: CDR1 SGDLS, CDR2 YYNGEE. CDR3 in amino acids: CASSARDREIGQYF. The CDR3 region has the DNA TGTGCCAGCAGCGCCCGGGACAGGGAAATAGGGCAGTACTTC.

Only a few counts were recorded for this clonotype. The chain couples TRBV7-2 to TRBJ2-7, with 9 bases matching TRBD2. V was pared by 3 bases and J by 2 bases, with 5 bases of the junction left unmatched. Germline lookup yields CDR1 SGHTA and CDR2 FQGNSA. This CDR3 spans 15 amino acids. DNA of the CDR3: TGTGCCAGCAGCTTTAGGGTAGCGGGGGCCTACGAGCAGTACTTC. Translating gives CASSFRVAGAYEQYF.